This entry lists 17 T cell receptor beta chains sequenced from one sample in a study of T cell repertoires in cytomegalovirus infection (dated by TCRdb to about 2019). The sequencer was an Illumina HiSeq 1500. Clones were called with MiXCR by TCRdb after fastp trimmed the public reads at Q25, and only in-frame beta chains were retained. Records with the same CDR3 protein are collapsed into one entry carrying the most frequent genes and DNA. In all, the sample holds about 400,000 distinct CDR3 sequences, and 15% to 20% of those were seen once. The top ten constitute roughly 9% of the sample. The sample was PBMCs. These receptors were taken from a human donor in good health (CMV status not recorded). Some clones in this sample may be carry-over from other donors' samples.

The chain carries TRBV7-6 and TRBJ1-2, with TRBD1 matching over 8 bases. The V gene end was trimmed by 6 bases and the J gene end by 7 bases; junction bases not matched to a gene: 13. This CDR3 region has 15 residues. CDR1 SGHVS and CDR2 FNYEAQ come from the germline V gene. The CDR3 DNA sequence: TGTGCCAGCAGTCAAGAAACCAGGGGGCCGGGTGGCTACACCTTC. It specifies CASSQETRGPGGYTF.

This clonotype has a count of ten or more. The chain links TRBV12-3 or TRBV12-4 to TRBJ1-3, with D hard to call. V lost 7 bases to trimming and J lost 3 bases, with 10 bases between them. This CDR3 region has 13 residues. In DNA form, the CDR3 reads TGTGCCAGCATCTTATCAATTGGAAACACCATATATTTT. It encodes CASILSIGNTIYF.

The genes are TRBV14 and TRBJ2-1; TRBD1 aligns across 9 bases. The V gene end was trimmed by 4 bases and the J gene end by 9 bases; junction bases not matched to a gene: 13. Germline V CDR1 and CDR2: SGHDN, FVKESK. This CDR3 has 16 amino acids. The DNA for the CDR3 is TGTGCCAGCAGCCGCCGGGACAGGGCCTCGTCGAGTGAGCAGTTCTTC. Protein product: CASSRRDRASSSEQFF.

This clonotype was recorded a few times. The CDR3, as DNA: TGCAGTTCCGCCGGCCCACAAGAGACCCAGTACTTC. Residues: CSSAGPQETQYF. V usage is TRBV20-1 and J usage is TRBJ2-5; D gene uncertain. V shed 8 bases and J shed 2 bases, with 12 bases lying between them. Germline V gene data show CDR1 as DFQATT and CDR2 as SNEGSKA (reference sequence). CDR3 length: 12 amino acids.

This clonotype was counted ten times or more. This sequence joins TRBV7-2 and TRBJ1-2; D is possibly TRBD1 (6 bases). With 8 bases removed from V and 2 bases from J, the gap between germline ends came to 15 bases. Germline V gene sequence: CDR1 SGHTA, CDR2 FQGNSA. The CDR3 loop spans 14 amino acids. The CDR3 region is CASSLGGGNYGYTF. The CDR3 DNA reads as TGTGCCAGCTCCCTAGGGGGGGGGAACTATGGCTACACCTTC. Combining the CDR3 with reference TRBV7-2 and TRBJ1-2 gives the whole variable domain GAGVSQSPSNKVTEKGKDVELRCDPISGHTALYWYRQSLGQGLEFLIYFQGNSAPDKSGLPSDRFSAERTGGSVSTLTIQRTQQEDSAVYLCASSLGGGNYGYTFGSGTRLTVV.

This clonotype was observed a handful of times. V is TRBV27 and J is TRBJ1-1; D call uncertain. Trimming took off 6 bases at V and 5 bases at J, with 13 bases between the two ends. The CDR3 loop spans 13 amino acids. Germline-derived CDR1 and CDR2 are MNHEY and SMNVEV (reference sequence). CDR3 DNA: TGTGCCAGCAGGCACCCCCTGGGGACTGAAGCTTTCTTT. Its protein is CASRHPLGTEAFF.

This chain uses TRBV28 with TRBJ2-3, with no clear D. From germline, CDR1 is MDHEN and CDR2 SYDVKM. The V end lost 7 bases, the J end lost 0 bases, and 14 bases lay between the germline ends. This CDR3 comprises 15 residues. The chain's CDR3 is CASTLGGLSTDTQYF. The CDR3 nucleotides read TGTGCCAGCACCTTAGGCGGTTTAAGCACAGATACGCAGTATTTT.

This clonotype was detected ten times or more. This chain uses TRBV7-2 with TRBJ1-6; no clear D gene. Germline V gene sequence: CDR1 SGHTA, CDR2 FQGNSA. V lost 2 bases and J lost 8, with 7 bases in between. CDR3 size: 13 residues. The CDR3 bases are TGTGCCAGCAGCTTAAGCAGTTATTCACCCCTCCACTTT. This encodes CASSLSSYSPLHF.

This clonotype was picked up many times. V and J are TRBV4-3 and TRBJ1-3; D unclear. The CDR3 has 15 residues. The germline V and J ends were trimmed by 0 bases and 4 bases, with 10 bases remaining between them. CDR1 is LGHNA, CDR2 YSLEER, per germline. This chain's CDR3 is CASSQDPRGGNTIYF. In nucleotides, the CDR3 is TGCGCCAGCAGCCAAGATCCCCGAGGAGGAAACACCATATATTTT.

The table lists this clonotype with many counts. The chain employs TRBV12-3 or TRBV12-4 and TRBJ2-3; unclear D gene. CDR3 length: 15 amino acids. The V end was cut by 3 bases, the J end by 0 bases, with 10 bases between. The DNA for the CDR3 is TGTGCCAGCAGTTTCAGACACACTAGCACAGATACGCAGTATTTT. Translation gives CASSFRHTSTDTQYF.

This clonotype occurred a few times. The chain carries TRBV5-5 and TRBJ2-3, with D maybe TRBD2 (6 bases). The V and J ends lost 0 bases and 8 bases respectively, with 16 bases between them. Germline-derived CDR1 and CDR2 are SGHKS and YYEKEE (reference sequence). The CDR3 totals 15 residues. The CDR3 DNA follows: TGTGCCAGCAGCTTGGATCCGGCAGGGAGGAGTACGCAGTATTTT. It encodes CASSLDPAGRSTQYF. The full variable domain, completed using reference TRBV5-5 and TRBJ2-3, is DAGVTQSPTHLIKTRGQQVTLRCSPISGHKSVSWYQQVLGQGPQFIFQYYEKEERGRGNFPDRFSARQFPNYSSELNVNALLLGDSALYLCASSLDPAGRSTQYFGPGTRLTVL.

For the CDR3, the DNA is TGCAGTGCTAGAGATCTGAGGGGATACGAGCAGTACTTC. Its translation: CSARDLRGYEQYF. J is TRBJ2-7 and V is TRBV20-1, with D perhaps given as TRBD1 or TRBD2 (5 bases each). Germline CDR1 reads DFQATT; CDR2 reads SNEGSKA (reference sequence). The germline V and J ends were trimmed by 0 bases and 4 bases, with 10 bases remaining between them. This CDR3 is built from 13 residues.

The chain uses TRBV7-9 and TRBJ1-1; D remains unclear. Germline-derived CDR1 and CDR2 are SEHNR and FQNEAQ (reference sequence). The CDR3 consists of 13 residues. V was trimmed by 2 bases and J by 4 bases, leaving 8 bases between them. This chain's CDR3 is CASSLLQSTEAFF. The CDR3 bases are TGTGCCAGCAGCTTATTGCAGAGCACTGAAGCTTTCTTT. Together with reference TRBV7-9 and TRBJ1-1, the CDR3 gives the full variable domain: DTGVSQNPRHKITKRGQNVTFRCDPISEHNRLYWYRQTLGQGPEFLTYFQNEAQLEKSRLLSDRFSAERPKGSFSTLEIQRTEQGDSAMYLCASSLLQSTEAFFGQGTRLTVV.

This clonotype was detected ten times or more. The CDR3 sequence is CASSFGIAANSYNEQFF. CDR3 DNA sequence: TGTGCCAGCAGCTTTGGGATAGCGGCGAACTCCTACAATGAGCAGTTCTTC. The rearrangement joins TRBV11-2 to TRBJ2-1; maybe TRBD2 (6 bases). The length of the CDR3 is 17 residues. Germline V gene sequence: CDR1 SGHAT, CDR2 FQNNGV. Trimming removed 3 bases at V and 0 bases at J, with 15 bases between.

The chain combines TRBV20-1 with TRBJ2-7, with 14 positions matching TRBD2. The V segment lost 1 base and the J segment 4 bases; nucleotides outside the gene matches: 3. Germline V CDR1 and CDR2: DFQATT, SNEGSKA (reference sequence). The CDR3 is 15 residues long. The CDR3 bases are TGCAGTGCTAGAGGGGGGACTAGCGGGAGTTACGAGCAGTACTTC. Its translation is CSARGGTSGSYEQYF.

This clonotype was detected many times. The chain uses TRBV12-3 or TRBV12-4 and TRBJ2-3; TRBD1 aligns across 9 bases. This CDR3 contains 15 residues. J was trimmed by 3 bases and V by 4 bases; bases with no gene match: 5. In DNA form, the CDR3 reads TGTGCCAGCAGTTACAGGGGGCGTGAAACAGATACGCAGTATTTT. Translating it yields CASSYRGRETDTQYF.

The V gene is TRBV6-6, the J gene TRBJ2-5, with TRBD1 as a possible D gene (5 bases). CDR3 length: 14 residues. From germline, CDR1 is MNHNY and CDR2 SVGAGI (reference sequence). V was trimmed by 5 bases and J by 2 bases, leaving 12 bases between them. CDR3: CASSRGVGQETQYF. The CDR3 DNA reads as TGTGCCAGCAGTAGGGGTGTCGGGCAAGAGACCCAGTACTTC.